These 18 T cell receptor beta chains came from one sample sequenced in a study of blood T cell repertoires in COVID-19. The table came from immunoSEQ multiplex PCR; TCRdb's copy has only in-frame clones and leaves some out. Here the sample spans roughly 120,000 clones, 84% being singletons. The sequenced sample consisted of peripheral blood. The receptors stem from an elderly woman with active or convalescent COVID-19.

The CDR3 sequence: CASRQGGYEQYF. The CDR3 bases are TGTGCCAGTAGGCAGGGAGGGTACGAGCAGTACTTC. The rearrangement uses TRBV10-3 and TRBJ2-7, with 7 nucleotides matching TRBD2. The CDR3 has 12 amino acids. Germline CDR1 and CDR2: ENHRY and SYGVKD. The junction had 7 bases not matched to a gene; V was cut back by 10 bases and J by 4 bases.

The chain employs TRBV5-1 and TRBJ2-7; unclear D gene. V was shortened by 4 bases and J by 2 bases, with 16 bases between the two germline ends. CDR1 and CDR2 from the germline V gene are SGHRS and YFSETQ. This CDR3 is built from 15 residues. The CDR3 DNA reads TGCGCCAGCAGCACCGAGCCGTCCTCTCCCTACGAGCAGTACTTC. It encodes CASSTEPSSPYEQYF.

This sequence joins TRBV11-2 and TRBJ2-5; unclear D gene. Trimming left V 5 bases short and J 5 bases short, with 6 bases between. This CDR3 is built from 11 residues. Germline CDR1 and CDR2: SGHAT and FQNNGV. CDR3 nucleotide sequence: TGTGCCAGCAGCGCAAGCGAGACCCAGTACTTC. This encodes CASSASETQYF.

V is TRBV27 and J is TRBJ2-3; TRBD1 matches at 8 bases. V was pared by 7 bases and J by 4 bases, with 7 bases of the junction left unmatched. This CDR3 has 14 residues. Germline values: CDR1 MNHEY, CDR2 SMNVEV (reference sequence). CDR3 DNA sequence: TGTGCCAGCACCGGACAGGGTGGCCCAGATACGCAGTATTTT. This codes for CASTGQGGPDTQYF.

CDR3 DNA sequence: TGTGCCAGCAGCTTGGTGCAGGGAATCTACGAGCAGTACTTC. Protein: CASSLVQGIYEQYF. The V call is TRBV5-5, the J call TRBJ2-7; D is perhaps TRBD1 (5 bases). The CDR3 runs to 14 residues. Per the germline V gene, CDR1 is SGHKS and CDR2 is YYEKEE (reference sequence). Trimming shortened V by 0 bases and J by 3 bases, and 10 bases separated the two germline ends.

V gene TRBV28 combines with J gene TRBJ1-4; D is uncertain. Germline-derived CDR1 and CDR2 are MDHEN and SYDVKM. This CDR3 is built from 13 residues. The germline V and J ends were trimmed by 7 bases and 5 bases, with 11 bases remaining between them. This CDR3 reads CASNTPGNEKLFF. CDR3 DNA: TGTGCCAGCAACACCCCGGGGAATGAAAAACTGTTTTTT. Using reference TRBV28 and TRBJ1-4 for the parts outside the CDR3, the full variable domain is DVKVTQSSRYLVKRTGEKVFLECVQDMDHENMFWYRQDPGLGLRLIYFSYDVKMKEKGDIPEGYSVSREKKERFSLILESASTNQTSMYLCASNTPGNEKLFFGSGTQLSVL.

The J gene is TRBJ2-7, the V gene TRBV7-9; D not certain. This CDR3 contains 14 residues. The V and J ends lost 2 bases and 5 bases respectively, with 13 bases between them. CDR1 is SEHNR, CDR2 FQNEAQ, per germline (reference sequence). The CDR3 is CASSLSSGSHEQYF. As DNA, the CDR3 is TGTGCCAGCAGCTTATCTTCGGGTAGCCACGAGCAGTACTTC. Together with reference TRBV7-9 and TRBJ2-7, the CDR3 gives the full variable domain: DTGVSQNPRHKITKRGQNVTFRCDPISEHNRLYWYRQTLGQGPEFLTYFQNEAQLEKSRLLSDRFSAERPKGSFSTLEIQRTEQGDSAMYLCASSLSSGSHEQYFGPGTRLTVT.

V and J are TRBV12-5 and TRBJ2-1, with 7 nucleotides matching TRBD1. The V and J ends lost 3 bases and 1 base, in that order; junction bases with no gene match: 12. The CDR3 length is 18 residues. The germline V gene encodes CDR1 LGHNT and CDR2 FRNRAP. The DNA for the CDR3 is TGTGCTAGTGGTTTTACCGGGACAGCCTTAACTTCCTACAATGAGCAGTTCTTC. This translates into CASGFTGTALTSYNEQFF.

The genes are TRBV28 and TRBJ1-2; 8 bases map to TRBD1. The CDR3 contains 15 residues. The V and J ends lost 2 bases and 7 bases, in that order; junction bases with no gene match: 9. Germline values: CDR1 MDHEN, CDR2 SYDVKM. This CDR3 reads CASSLETGARSGYTF. CDR3 nucleotide sequence: TGTGCCAGCAGTTTAGAGACAGGGGCTCGAAGTGGCTACACCTTC.

The chain is built from TRBV27 and TRBJ2-7; TRBD2 matches 10 bases. The CDR3 has 16 amino acids. Germline V lookup: CDR1 MNHEY, CDR2 SMNVEV (reference sequence). After removal of 5 bases from V and 5 bases from J, the junction contained 12 bases not matched to a gene. CDR3 nucleotides: TGTGCCAGCAGTGCCATTTCTAGCGGGAGCAGGAACGAGCAGTACTTC. It yields the protein CASSAISSGSRNEQYF.

This clone came up many times. J is TRBJ2-7 and V is TRBV4-1; no clear D. CDR3 length equals 14 residues. Germline-derived CDR1 and CDR2 are MGHRA and YSYEKL. Trimming removed 2 bases at V and 1 base at J, with 9 bases between. CDR3 nucleotides: TGCGCCAGCAGCCAACAACTAAGGTCCTACGAGCAGTACTTC. Its protein is CASSQQLRSYEQYF.

The V call is TRBV7-8, the J call TRBJ2-5; 12 nucleotides match TRBD1. This CDR3 contains 18 residues. Trimming took 3 bases from V and 6 from J; bases not matched to a gene: 14. Per the germline V gene, CDR1 is SGHVS and CDR2 is FQNEAQ. Here the CDR3 DNA reads TGTGCCAGCAGCTTTTTCCGCGCCGGGACAGGGGGCGTGAAGACCCAGTACTTC. It translates to CASSFFRAGTGGVKTQYF.

This clone was observed at least ten times. The V gene is TRBV6-5, the J gene TRBJ1-4, with 10 nucleotides matching TRBD1. J was trimmed by 8 bases and V by 5 bases; bases with no gene match: 8. The CDR3 loop spans 15 amino acids. Germline CDR1 and CDR2: MNHEY and SVGAGI. The CDR3 region is CASSIPTGGREKLFF. The CDR3, as DNA: TGTGCCAGCAGTATCCCGACAGGGGGCAGAGAAAAACTGTTTTTT.

This clone was seen more than once but under ten times. This chain links TRBV4-1 with TRBJ1-2; D gene uncertain. The ends were cut back, 1 base at V and 10 bases at J, with 7 bases in the middle. The CDR3 spans 11 residues. Germline V gene data show CDR1 as MGHRA and CDR2 as YSYEKL. The DNA for the CDR3 is TGCGCCAGCAGCCAAGCCTTATTCTACACCTTC. Protein product: CASSQALFYTF.

V and J are TRBV9 and TRBJ1-2, with D perhaps TRBD1 (5 bases). The CDR3 sequence is 14 residues long. CDR1 is SGDLS and CDR2 is YYNGEE in the germline V gene. Between the trimmed V and J ends, which lost 4 bases and 8 bases, there was a span of 18 bases. The CDR3 DNA reads TGTGCCAGCAGCTCGGGGGAGGTGCTGGGGGGCTACACCTTC. This sequence encodes CASSSGEVLGGYTF.

The J gene is TRBJ1-2, the V gene TRBV4-2; no reliable D call. Germline CDR1 is LGHNA and CDR2 is YNFKEQ. V lost 3 bases and J 0 bases, leaving 20 bases between the germline ends. This CDR3 has 18 residues. CDR3 nucleotides: TGTGCCAGCAGCCAGCATAAATCCGCGATAGCAACTAACTATGGCTACACCTTC. Its translation is CASSQHKSAIATNYGYTF.

This clone was counted a few times. CDR3 coding DNA: TGTGCCAGCAGTGAGAACCGGGATTATGGCTACACCTTC. It translates to CASSENRDYGYTF. The V and J genes are TRBV6-1 and TRBJ1-2; D not certain. The CDR3 extends over 13 amino acids. The germline V gene has CDR1 MNHNS and CDR2 SASEGT. Trimming left V 3 bases short and J 5 bases short, with 10 bases between.

This chain links TRBV7-9 with TRBJ1-5; no clear D gene. Germline assignment: CDR1 SEHNR and CDR2 FQNEAQ (reference sequence). Trimming pared 0 bases from V and 2 bases from J, leaving 11 bases between. The CDR3 covers 16 residues. In nucleotides, the CDR3 is TGTGCCAGCAGCTTAGCGTACGCAGATCGCAATCAGCCCCAGCATTTT. Encoded protein: CASSLAYADRNQPQHF.